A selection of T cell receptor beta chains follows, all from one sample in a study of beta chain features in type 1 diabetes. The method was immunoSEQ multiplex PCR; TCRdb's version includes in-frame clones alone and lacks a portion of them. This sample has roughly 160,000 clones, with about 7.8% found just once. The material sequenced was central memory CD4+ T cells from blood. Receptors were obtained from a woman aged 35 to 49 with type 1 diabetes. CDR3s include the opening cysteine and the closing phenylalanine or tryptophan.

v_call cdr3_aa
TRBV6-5 CASSLRRQVVEQYF
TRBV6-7 CASSPGQGRMNTEAFF
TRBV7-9 CASSPDRGHYEKLFF
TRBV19 CASSIAGGADYGYTF
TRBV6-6 CASSDLNGRNGYTF
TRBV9 CASSALAGTDTQYF
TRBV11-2 CASSPTGGLGDTQYF
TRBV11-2 CASSSGLGGSEQYF
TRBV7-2 CASSLVGGLAYSYTF
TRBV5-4 CASSLAGQLNEKLFF
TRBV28 CASSSGTGDNEQFF
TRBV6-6 CASSYSQGIDTGELFF
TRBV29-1 CSVGARGGSEQFF
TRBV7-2 CASSGGTGLSGYTF
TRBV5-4 CASSPLGRGGPTDTQYF
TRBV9 CASSVKGADTQYF
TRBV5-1 CASSLGTGGGSETQYF
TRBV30 CAWSVRGTGTDTQYF
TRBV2 CAKGQGGTGELFF
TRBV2 CASRDRVTNSPLHF
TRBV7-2 CASSPGSSGSFNTDTQYF
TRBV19 CASSIVRGGSYNEQFF
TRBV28 CASTTGVVYEQYF
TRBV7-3 CASSFARGSSEQYF
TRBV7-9 CASSFLQGAEDEQYF
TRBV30 CAWSGNSLYEQYF
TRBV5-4 CASSPGGANVLTF
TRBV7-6 CASSRTLAGAGNEQFF
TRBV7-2 CASSLGRSVSTDTQYF
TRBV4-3 CASSQDRTTTYEQYF
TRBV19 CASSMGASGMGNEQFF
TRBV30 CAWSKEGRPNQPQHF
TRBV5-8 CASSSGQGNIQYF
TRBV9 CASSGSLQGTEAFF
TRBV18 CASSPTEGGGTEAFF
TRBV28 CASSEGTSGGVDTQYF
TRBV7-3 CASSADGLGGNYGYTF
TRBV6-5 CASSTLSGQGDIQYF
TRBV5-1 CASSSGPGHPGGYTF
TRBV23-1 CASSQSTGQGAYSNQPQHF
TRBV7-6 CASSLKAEGQSSYGYTF
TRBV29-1 CSVDQDRLRTEAFF
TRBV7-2 CASSRGLLTDTQYF
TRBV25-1 CASSEWATSGGDEQFF
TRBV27 CASSFRAGGPFLSSYEQYF